This T cell receptor (beta chain) was sequenced for a study of cytomegalovirus exposure and HLA in healthy donors. Study-level results: Reports state that TCR beta sequences accurately predicted most subjects' HLA-A and HLA-B alleles.

This CDR3 has 14 amino acids. CDR1 and CDR2 from the germline V gene are KGHSH and LQKENI. After removal of 3 bases from V and 2 bases from J, the junction contained 3 bases not matched to a gene. The PCR had 60 Vbeta and 13 Jbeta primers. The table came from immunoSEQ multiplex PCR; TCRdb's copy has only in-frame clones and leaves some out. The repertoire holds approximately 190,000 clones, with approximately 84% as singletons. Healthy individuals who donated bone marrow served as the donors. Note on this clone: Its specificity is unknown. This sample includes further DNA sequences coding for the same CDR3.

The chain combines TRBV18 with TRBJ2-7; 8 nucleotides line up with TRBD1. The sample was PBMCs. The TCR comes from a man aged 45-65 years in good health and CMV-seronegative. CDR3 in amino acids: CASSPRQGTYEQYF. As DNA, the CDR3 is TGTGCCAGCTCACCTAGACAGGGGACCTACGAGCAGTACTTC.